This T cell receptor (beta chain) comes out of a study of T cells in Graves' hyperthyroidism and ophthalmopathy. Using RNA transcripts as the source, TCR beta CDR3 regions were amplified. Researchers ran a first-round RT-PCR on the TCR CDR3 using the HTBI primer set. In TCRdb, the multiplex PCR reads were re-called with MiXCR into one record per CDR3 protein. The top ten hold 50% to 75% of the sample, which has hundreds of thousands of distinct CDR3 sequences, 20% to 25% seen once. Extraction of PBMCs used approximately 10 ml of fresh peripheral blood. This clonotype has at least ten counts. Trimming took 2 bases from V and 4 from J; bases not matched to a gene: 8. The CDR3 runs to 15 residues. Per the germline V gene, CDR1 is DFQATT and CDR2 is SNEGSKA (reference sequence).

This sequence was found in a man between 25 and 39 years old with Graves' ophthalmopathy. The chain uses TRBV20-1 and TRBJ1-5, with 7 bases fitting TRBD1. Sequencing input: blood. CDR3 loop: CSARRSGTENQPQHF. CDR3 bases: TGCAGTGCTAGACGATCCGGGACAGAGAATCAGCCCCAGCATTTT.